The rows below give T cell receptor beta chains drawn from one sample of a study of graft-versus-host responses after intestinal transplantation. The table came from immunoSEQ multiplex PCR; TCRdb's copy has only in-frame clones and leaves some out. The profile shows approximately 15,000 clones, roughly two thirds of them singletons. This specimen was ileum tissue, taken around 730 days after intestinal transplantation. These receptors were taken from a human patient who received an intestinal transplant, so some T cells may come from the graft donor. The CDR3 runs from the conserved cysteine through the conserved F or W. D genes are given only for firm matches. Size tells how often a clone was seen (once, few, many) or the class of an expanded clone, and some rows leave it out.

cdr3_aa	cdr3_nt	d_call	v_call	j_call	clone_size
CASSSLLAGSYNEQFF	TGTGCCAGCTCATCGCTACTAGCGGGTTCCTACAATGAGCAGTTCTTC	TRBD2	TRBV18	TRBJ2-1	-
CASSSLGQGLSNIQYF	TGTGCCAGCAGCTCCCTTGGACAGGGGTTGAGCAACATTCAGTACTTC	TRBD1	TRBV11-3	TRBJ2-4	-
CASSLEGAYGYTF	TGCGCCAGCAGCTTGGAAGGGGCCTATGGCTACACCTTC	-	TRBV5-1	TRBJ1-2	-
CASSHYLAGTSGSTDTQYF	TGCGCCAGCAGCCACTATCTTGCCGGGACTAGCGGTTCCACAGATACGCAGTATTTT	TRBD2	TRBV4-3	TRBJ2-3	-
CASSLLGQGPTDTQYF	TGTGCCAGCAGCTTATTGGGACAGGGACCCACAGATACGCAGTATTTT	TRBD1	TRBV7-9	TRBJ2-3	-
CASSQGLNQPQHF	TGTGCCAGCAGTCAGGGCCTCAATCAGCCCCAGCATTTT	-	TRBV6-5	TRBJ1-5	-
CASSLIETGELFF	TGTGCCAGCAGCTTAATTGAGACCGGGGAGCTGTTTTTT	-	TRBV7-9	TRBJ2-2	-
CASSYGGTGRDEQFF	TGTGCCAGCAGTTACGGGGGGACAGGTCGGGATGAGCAGTTCTTC	TRBD1	TRBV6-6	TRBJ2-1	-
CASSLGDTDSPLHF	TGTGCCAGCAGCCTAGGGGACACGGATTCACCCCTCCACTTT	-	TRBV9	TRBJ1-6	-
CASSKAGTGRGYEQYF	TGTGCCAGCAGCAAAGCGGGGACTGGGCGGGGCTACGAGCAGTACTTC	-	TRBV21-1	TRBJ2-7	-
CAISDGYGYTF	TGTGCCATCAGTGACGGCTATGGCTACACCTTC	-	TRBV10-3	TRBJ1-2	few
CASCRQGAAYEQYF	TGTGCCAGCTGTAGACAGGGGGCCGCCTACGAGCAGTACTTC	TRBD1	TRBV6-1	TRBJ2-7	few
CASSSGPDLAGELFF	TGTGCCAGCAGCTCCGGTCCAGACTTGGCCGGGGAGCTGTTTTTT	-	TRBV7-2	TRBJ2-2	-
CASSLAGLALNTGELFF	TGCGCCAGCAGCTTGGCGGGACTAGCGCTGAACACCGGGGAGCTGTTTTTT	TRBD2	TRBV4-3	TRBJ2-2	-
CASSRPTGPETQYF	TGTGCCAGCAGCAGGCCGACGGGTCCTGAGACCCAGTACTTC	-	TRBV21-1	TRBJ2-5	few
CAITSPNWTEAFF	TGTGCCATCACAAGTCCTAACTGGACTGAAGCTTTCTTT	-	TRBV10-3	TRBJ1-1	few
CASRMDISYEQYF	TGTGCCAGCAGAATGGACATTTCCTACGAGCAGTACTTC	-	TRBV27	TRBJ2-7	-
CAWSWTGGSYGYTF	TGTGCCTGGAGTTGGACAGGGGGGTCCTATGGCTACACCTTC	TRBD1	TRBV30	TRBJ1-2	-
CASSLRGGDTGGEFF	TGTGCCAGCAGCTTAAGAGGGGGAGACACAGGAGGAGAGTTCTTC	-	TRBV7-9	TRBJ2-1	few
CASSLLRDSYEQYF	TGTGCCAGCTCACTCCTCAGGGACAGCTACGAGCAGTACTTC	TRBD1	TRBV18	TRBJ2-7	-
CASSFVRIDDEQYF	TGTGCCAGCAGCTTTGTCAGGATAGATGACGAGCAGTACTTC	-	TRBV7-8	TRBJ2-7	-
CAPFLSTYEQYF	TGTGCCCCTTTCCTGTCTACCTACGAGCAGTACTTC	-	TRBV21-1	TRBJ2-7	few
CASSVEKGTANTEAFF	TGTGCCAGCAGCGTCGAAAAAGGGACAGCGAACACTGAAGCTTTCTTT	TRBD1	TRBV9	TRBJ1-1	-
CASSPGGSSYNEQFF	TGTGCCAGCAGCCCAGGGGGGAGCTCCTACAATGAGCAGTTCTTC	-	TRBV7-2	TRBJ2-1	-
CASSLTTGYAAGTYNEQFF	TGTGCCAGCAGCTTAACAACAGGATATGCGGCGGGGACCTACAATGAGCAGTTCTTC	-	TRBV7-2	TRBJ2-1	few
CASSLAQSSSGANVLTF	TGTGCCAGCAGCTTAGCGCAATCGAGCTCTGGGGCCAACGTCCTGACTTTC	-	TRBV7-9	TRBJ2-6	few
CASSLRADEQFF	TGTGCCAGCAGCTTGAGGGCCGATGAGCAGTTCTTC	-	TRBV11-2	TRBJ2-1	-
CAWSVQQDSWQYF	TGTGCCTGGAGTGTACAACAGGATAGTTGGCAGTACTTC	-	TRBV30	TRBJ2-7	-
CAWRETGFGNTIYF	TGTGCCTGGAGGGAGACAGGGTTTGGAAACACCATATATTTT	TRBD1	TRBV30	TRBJ1-3	-
CASSAQGQLGYEQYF	TGTGCCAGCAGTGCTCAGGGGCAACTAGGCTACGAGCAGTACTTC	-	TRBV25-1	TRBJ2-7	-
CASSRTTSGVAKNIQYF	TGCGCCAGCAGCCGGACGACTAGCGGGGTAGCCAAAAACATTCAGTACTTC	TRBD2	TRBV5-1	TRBJ2-4	-
CASSQSLTSSGDNEQFF	TGCGCCAGCAGCCAATCCCTAACTAGCTCCGGGGATAATGAGCAGTTCTTC	-	TRBV4-3	TRBJ2-1	-
CASSLGIAGDDEQYF	TGTGCCAGCAGCTTAGGGATAGCGGGGGACGACGAGCAGTACTTC	TRBD2	TRBV11-3	TRBJ2-7	-
CASSQGTSGGYEQYF	TGCGCCAGCAGCCAAGGGACTAGCGGGGGGTACGAGCAGTACTTC	TRBD2	TRBV4-1	TRBJ2-7	-
CASQNTGELFF	TGTGCCAGCCAGAACACCGGGGAGCTGTTTTTT	-	TRBV2	TRBJ2-2	-
CASSQDGAPSGLYNEQFF	TGCGCCAGCAGCCAAGATGGAGCGCCTAGCGGACTCTACAATGAGCAGTTCTTC	TRBD2	TRBV4-3	TRBJ2-1	-
CASSQELRDRGPDTQYF	TGCGCCAGCAGCCAAGAATTGAGAGACAGGGGACCGGATACGCAGTATTTT	TRBD1	TRBV4-3	TRBJ2-3	-
CASSLGTGSETQYF	TGCGCCAGCAGCCTAGGGACAGGGTCAGAGACCCAGTACTTC	TRBD1	TRBV4-3	TRBJ2-5	-
CASSLSGGSTGELFF	TGTGCCAGCAGTCTTAGCGGGGGAAGCACCGGGGAGCTGTTTTTT	TRBD2	TRBV6-4	TRBJ2-2	-
CASSQEGTVTGELFF	TGCGCCAGCAGCCAAGAAGGGACAGTAACTGGGGAGCTGTTTTTT	TRBD1	TRBV4-1	TRBJ2-2	-
CASSHAPPGGGPYEQYF	TGCGCCAGCAGCCATGCCCCCCCGGGCGGGGGCCCCTACGAGCAGTACTTC	-	TRBV4-3	TRBJ2-7	-
CATPCPSGGAGYNEQFF	TGTGCCACCCCCTGCCCTAGCGGGGGGGCAGGATACAATGAGCAGTTCTTC	TRBD2	TRBV15	TRBJ2-1	-
CASSLDRAGGDQETQYF	TGTGCCAGCAGCTTAGATCGGGCGGGGGGGGACCAAGAGACCCAGTACTTC	TRBD2	TRBV11-2	TRBJ2-5	few
CASSGGAYEQYF	TGTGCCAGTAGCGGGGGGGCCTACGAGCAGTACTTC	TRBD2	TRBV2	TRBJ2-7	-
CASSRLAGGPETQYF	TGTGCCAGCAGTCGTTTAGCGGGGGGGCCGGAGACCCAGTACTTC	TRBD2	TRBV6-5	TRBJ2-5	-
CASSLGGVVGGTEAFF	TGCGCCAGCAGCTTGGGGGGGGTGGTTGGGGGCACTGAAGCTTTCTTT	-	TRBV5-1	TRBJ1-1	-
CASSSATGNTEAFF	TGTGCCAGCAGTAGCGCGACAGGGAACACTGAAGCTTTCTTT	-	TRBV6-5	TRBJ1-1	once
CASSYTTGGNEQFF	TGTGCCAGCAGCTACACAACAGGGGGCAATGAGCAGTTCTTC	TRBD1	TRBV11-3	TRBJ2-1	-
CASSYRTGSYGYTF	TGTGCCAGCAGTTACCGCACAGGGTCCTATGGCTACACCTTC	-	TRBV6-5	TRBJ1-2	-
CASSLHVGGGSTDTQYF	TGTGCCAGCAGCTTGCATGTTGGGGGGGGCAGCACAGATACGCAGTATTTT	-	TRBV5-4	TRBJ2-3	few
CASSLSMGGSGNTIYF	TGTGCCAGCAGTTTATCGATGGGGGGCTCTGGAAACACCATATATTTT	-	TRBV27	TRBJ1-3	-
CASSLQQETQYF	TGTGCCAGCAGCTTACAACAAGAGACCCAGTACTTC	-	TRBV7-2	TRBJ2-5	-
CASSRGGSMDTIYF	TGTGCCAGCAGCCGAGGGGGAAGCATGGACACCATATATTTT	-	TRBV6-6	TRBJ1-3	-
CASSYGTGAYNSPLHF	TGTGCCAGCAGTTACGGGACAGGAGCATATAATTCACCCCTCCACTTT	TRBD1	TRBV6-5	TRBJ1-6	-
CASSQEGSGGSTDTQYF	TGCGCCAGCAGCCAAGAGGGTAGCGGGGGCAGCACAGATACGCAGTATTTT	TRBD2	TRBV4-3	TRBJ2-3	-
CASSPDRFGYNEQFF	TGTGCCAGCAGCCCAGACAGGTTTGGCTACAATGAGCAGTTCTTC	-	TRBV7-9	TRBJ2-1	-